This T cell receptor (beta chain) was sequenced during a study of vaccination and CD4 T cells after COVID-19. An Oncomine TCR Beta short-read assay was used to sequence the DNA from cultured CD4+ T cells. The source of extracted genomic DNA was cultured CD4+ T cells. TCRdb passed the PCR reads through MiXCR, listing each CDR3 protein once. The data show 13,000 or so distinct CDR3 sequences, roughly two fifths seen once. The study's findings and limits: Only after vaccination were a median roughly 86% of convalescents' reactive clones seen.

Concerning this clonotype itself: Antigen: not known.

Treatment noted: 10-day PBMC culture with coronavirus spike peptide pools or control peptides (ViraFEST assay). Peptide pool stimulation in ViraFEST expanded antigen-specific T cells, whose TCRs were then sequenced. Sequenced here: CD4+ T cells from blood, cultured in vitro, sampled after SARS-CoV-2 vaccination. The source of this sequence is a human donor who had recovered from COVID-19.

The CDR3 spells CASRIGTLNTEAFF. CDR3 coding DNA: TGTGCCAGCCGCATCGGGACATTGAACACTGAAGCTTTCTTT. The chain recombines TRBV18 with TRBJ1-1, with D possibly TRBD1 on 6 matching bases. In germline, CDR1 is KGHSH, CDR2 LQKENI. This CDR3 is 14 amino acids long. V shed 8 bases and J shed 0 bases, with 13 bases lying between them.